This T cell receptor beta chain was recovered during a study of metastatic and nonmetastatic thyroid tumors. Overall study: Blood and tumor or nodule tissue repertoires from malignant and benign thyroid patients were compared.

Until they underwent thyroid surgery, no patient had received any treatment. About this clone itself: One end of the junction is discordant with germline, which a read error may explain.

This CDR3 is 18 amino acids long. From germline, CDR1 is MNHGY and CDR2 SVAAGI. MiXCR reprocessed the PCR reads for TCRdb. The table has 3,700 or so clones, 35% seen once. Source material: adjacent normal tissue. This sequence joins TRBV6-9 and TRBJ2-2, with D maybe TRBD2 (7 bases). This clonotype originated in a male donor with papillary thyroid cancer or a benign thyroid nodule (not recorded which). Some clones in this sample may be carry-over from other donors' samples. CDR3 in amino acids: CASSSEGQGGGYTAELFF. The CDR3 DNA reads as TGTGCCAGCAGTTCGGAGGGACAAGGGGGAGGGTACACCGCGGAGCTGTTTTTT.